The 23 T cell receptor beta chains presented below share a single source sample, sequenced in a study of OX40 agonist ivuxolimab in advanced cancers. Data came from immunoSEQ multiplex PCR; TCRdb stores just in-frame clones and leaves some out. This sample has roughly 70,000 clones, with 82% found just once. The sample was CD4+ or CD8+ T cells sorted from blood, taken in a trial of the OX40 agonist ivuxolimab. The receptor source for this set is an adult with an advanced solid tumor such as melanoma, head and neck, liver or kidney cancer.

The chain uses TRBV5-4 and TRBJ2-3, with 7 positions matching TRBD2. The V and J ends lost 4 bases and 6 bases, in that order; junction bases with no gene match: 14. The CDR3 consists of 16 residues. Germline V gene lookup returns CDR1 SGHNT and CDR2 YYREEE (reference sequence). CDR3 loop: CASSQNRLAPRDTQYF. As DNA, the CDR3 is TGTGCCAGCAGCCAAAACCGACTAGCTCCCCGGGATACGCAGTATTTT.

The V gene is TRBV11-2, the J gene TRBJ1-1; maybe TRBD1 (5 bases). This CDR3 comprises 14 residues. The germline V and J ends were trimmed by 5 bases and 6 bases, with 16 bases remaining between them. The germline V gene encodes CDR1 SGHAT and CDR2 FQNNGV. CDR3 amino acids: CASSQDTKSAEAFF. DNA of the CDR3: TGTGCCAGCAGCCAGGACACAAAGAGCGCTGAAGCTTTCTTT.

The chain carries TRBV5-8 and TRBJ1-1, with a weak D call TRBD1 (5 bases). The CDR3 totals 12 residues. Trimming stripped 6 bases from V and 4 bases from J, with 10 bases between. Germline loops: CDR1 SGHTS, CDR2 YDEGEE. CDR3 protein: CASNWGGTEAFF. CDR3 in DNA: TGTGCCAGCAACTGGGGGGGCACTGAAGCTTTCTTT.

V gene TRBV6-6 combines with J gene TRBJ2-1, with a tentative D call TRBD2 (5 bases). There are 15 residues in the CDR3. Germline CDR1 MNHNY, CDR2 SVGAGI (reference sequence). V lost 4 bases to trimming and J lost 6 bases, with 16 bases between them. The CDR3 loop reads CASSSSEGLRNEQFF. The CDR3 DNA sequence: TGTGCCAGCAGTTCCTCTGAGGGTCTCCGCAATGAGCAGTTCTTC.

The chain employs TRBV9 and TRBJ2-1; 8 bases agree with TRBD2. Per germline, CDR1 SGDLS and CDR2 YYNGEE. V dropped 0 bases and J dropped 7; count of bases not matched to a gene: 9. The CDR3 length is 16 residues. The CDR3 DNA reads as TGTGCCAGCAGCGTAGGGTCGGGACTAGTATCTAATGAGCAGTTCTTC. This codes for CASSVGSGLVSNEQFF.

This clone was seen a few times. Other DNA sequences from this sample encode an identical CDR3 as well. The chain is built from TRBV18 and TRBJ2-5; 10 bases are shared with TRBD1. The CDR3 runs 13 residues. Trimming at V came to 3 bases and at J to 5 bases, leaving 0 bases not matched to a gene. Germline-derived CDR1 and CDR2 are KGHSH and LQKENI. As DNA, the CDR3 is TGTGCCAGCTCACCGGGACAGGGGGAGACCCAGTACTTC. It specifies CASSPGQGETQYF. The full variable domain, rest sourced from reference TRBV18 and TRBJ2-5, is NAGVMQNPRHLVRRRGQEARLRCSPMKGHSHVYWYRQLPEEGLKFMVYLQKENIIDESGMPKERFSAEFPKEGPSILRIQQVVRGDSAAYFCASSPGQGETQYFGPGTRLLVL.

This chain uses TRBV6-1 with TRBJ1-5; D is unresolved. V was shortened by 3 bases and J by 10 bases, with 7 bases between the two germline ends. The germline CDR1 and CDR2 sequences are MNHNS and SASEGT. The CDR3 length is 11 residues. CDR3 DNA sequence: TGTGCCAGCAGTGACGAAATCCCCCAGCATTTT. It specifies CASSDEIPQHF.

This clone was picked up one time. V usage is TRBV5-6 and J usage is TRBJ1-2; D unclear. The CDR3 loop spans 15 amino acids. CDR1 SGHDT and CDR2 YYEEEE come from the germline V gene. The germline V and J ends were trimmed by 0 bases and 2 bases, with 11 bases remaining between them. The CDR3 sequence: CASSLARTGNYGYTF. The CDR3, as DNA: TGTGCCAGCAGCTTGGCGCGGACGGGAAACTATGGCTACACCTTC.

The chain recombines TRBV7-9 with TRBJ1-2; D is perhaps TRBD1 (6 bases). This CDR3 is built from 15 residues. V was clipped by 4 bases and J by 0 bases, with 12 bases between them. Germline loops: CDR1 SEHNR, CDR2 FQNEAQ (reference sequence). CDR3 amino acids: CASSWRGTANYGYTF. CDR3 sequence (DNA): TGTGCCAGCAGCTGGAGGGGGACTGCTAACTATGGCTACACCTTC. Filled out from reference TRBV7-9 and TRBJ1-2, the complete variable domain reads DTGVSQNPRHKITKRGQNVTFRCDPISEHNRLYWYRQTLGQGPEFLTYFQNEAQLEKSRLLSDRFSAERPKGSFSTLEIQRTEQGDSAMYLCASSWRGTANYGYTFGSGTRLTVV.

This clone appeared once. The genes are TRBV4-3 and TRBJ2-3, with 8 nucleotides matching TRBD2. CDR3 length equals 18 residues. The V and J ends lost 1 base and 0 bases, in that order; junction bases with no gene match: 9. Germline lookup yields CDR1 LGHNA and CDR2 YSLEER. The CDR3 spells CASSQAPGGGYSTDTQYF. CDR3 in DNA: TGCGCCAGCAGCCAAGCCCCGGGGGGGGGTTATAGCACAGATACGCAGTATTTT.

The J gene is TRBJ1-6, the V gene TRBV5-1; no clear D gene. The V gene lost 5 bases and the J gene lost 7 bases, with 13 bases spanning the gap. The CDR3 covers 14 residues. CDR1 SGHRS and CDR2 YFSETQ come from the germline V gene. Written as DNA, the CDR3 is TGCGCCAGCAGTACGGGCGGTTGGAATTCACCCCTCCACTTT. Translated, it gives CASSTGGWNSPLHF.

The V and J genes are TRBV19 and TRBJ1-5; a possible D gene is TRBD1 (5 bases). The CDR3 totals 14 residues. The V end was cut by 7 bases, the J end by 5 bases, with 15 bases between. Germline V lookup: CDR1 LNHDA, CDR2 SQIVND (reference sequence). The CDR3 nucleotides read TGTGCCAGTACCAATTTCGGCAGGGATCAGCCCCAGCATTTT. It codes for CASTNFGRDQPQHF.

The V and J genes are TRBV5-1 and TRBJ2-3; 10 bases map to TRBD2. The CDR3 is 13 amino acids. J gave up 6 bases and V 7 bases, and 5 bases lay outside the gene matches. Germline assignment: CDR1 SGHRS and CDR2 YFSETQ. CDR3 sequence: CASYQRGGDTQYF. CDR3 nucleotide sequence: TGCGCCAGCTACCAGCGGGGGGGCGATACGCAGTATTTT.

The chain combines TRBV6-6 with TRBJ1-5, with TRBD1 matching over 10 bases. J was trimmed by 9 bases and V by 6 bases; bases with no gene match: 14. Germline CDR1 reads MNHNY; CDR2 reads SVGAGI (reference sequence). This CDR3 is built from 16 residues. CDR3 coding DNA: TGTGCCAGCAGCAATAAAAAAGGACAGGGGGATGGGCCCCAGCATTTT. Translated: CASSNKKGQGDGPQHF.

V gene TRBV18 combines with J gene TRBJ1-1; TRBD1 aligns across 9 bases. CDR1 is KGHSH and CDR2 is LQKENI in the germline V gene. This CDR3 has 15 residues. V lost 6 bases and J lost 0; bases outside the gene matches: 5. The CDR3: CASSPGTGMNTEAFF. CDR3 nucleotides: TGTGCCAGCTCGCCCGGGACAGGGATGAACACTGAAGCTTTCTTT.

The chain employs TRBV5-1 and TRBJ2-1; D not resolved. The CDR3 is 14 residues long. Trimming shortened V by 0 bases and J by 6 bases, and 10 bases separated the two germline ends. CDR1 and CDR2 (germline): SGHRS, YFSETQ. The CDR3 loop is CASSLDRSPNEQFF. The CDR3 DNA follows: TGCGCCAGCAGCTTGGATCGGTCCCCCAATGAGCAGTTCTTC.

CDR3: CASSLGTEIFGYTF. CDR3 coding DNA: TGTGCCAGCAGTTTAGGAACAGAAATCTTCGGCTACACCTTC. The chain couples TRBV28 to TRBJ1-2; D gene unclear. V was clipped by 2 bases and J by 8 bases, with 15 bases between them. Per germline, CDR1 MDHEN and CDR2 SYDVKM. CDR3 size: 14 residues.

As to this clone: The same CDR3 also results from other DNA sequences found in this sample. The V call is TRBV9, the J call TRBJ2-3; unclear D gene. The V end was cut by 0 bases, the J end by 1 base, with 6 bases between. The CDR3 totals 14 residues. From germline, CDR1 is SGDLS and CDR2 YYNGEE. As DNA, the CDR3 is TGTGCCAGCAGCGTAGATTCAGGCACAGATACGCAGTATTTT. Encoded protein: CASSVDSGTDTQYF.

This clone was counted once. The chain joins TRBV20-1 to TRBJ2-6; D gene uncertain. Germline-derived CDR1 and CDR2 are DFQATT and SNEGSKA (reference sequence). V lost 6 bases to trimming and J lost 2 bases, with 2 bases between them. The CDR3 covers 11 residues. CDR3 in amino acids: CSATGANVLTF. The CDR3 bases are TGCAGTGCAACTGGGGCCAACGTCCTGACTTTC.

This clone was seen more than once but under ten times. The chain couples TRBV19 to TRBJ1-1, with D uncertain. The V and J ends lost 1 base and 6 bases respectively, with 9 bases between them. Per the germline V gene, CDR1 is LNHDA and CDR2 is SQIVND (reference sequence). The CDR3 is 13 amino acids. The CDR3 region has the DNA TGTGCCAGTAGTATAGGGTCTGTCTCTGAAGCTTTCTTT. Amino acid sequence: CASSIGSVSEAFF.

This clone was picked up one time. The rearrangement uses TRBV28 and TRBJ1-4; D might be TRBD1 (6 bases). Germline values: CDR1 MDHEN, CDR2 SYDVKM. This CDR3 has 14 amino acids. Trimming cost V 10 bases and J 3 bases, with 15 bases left between them. The CDR3 is CATVQGGANEKLFF. CDR3 nucleotide sequence: TGTGCCACCGTACAGGGAGGCGCTAATGAAAAACTGTTTTTT.

This clone was seen a few times. The J gene is TRBJ1-1, the V gene TRBV5-1; the D gene is possibly TRBD1 (5 bases). Looked up from germline, CDR1 is SGHRS and CDR2 is YFSETQ. V dropped 5 bases and J dropped 6 bases, with 20 bases sitting between them. The CDR3 sequence is 15 residues long. The CDR3 loop is CASSTSLQGKAEAFF. The CDR3, as DNA: TGCGCCAGCAGTACGAGCCTCCAGGGAAAGGCTGAAGCTTTCTTT.

The genes are TRBV5-1 and TRBJ2-1; 8 bases agree with TRBD2. The CDR3 is made up of 15 amino acids. V trimming: 6 bases; J trimming: 2 bases; junction bases outside the gene matches: 7. Germline CDR1 reads SGHRS; CDR2 reads YFSETQ. In DNA, the CDR3 is TGCGCCAGCACCAGCGGGAGAAGTGCCTACAATGAGCAGTTCTTC. Its translation: CASTSGRSAYNEQFF.